This T cell receptor (beta chain) was identified in a study of blood T cell repertoires in COVID-19 (TCRdb year 2020). Notes on the research overall: Samples from collaborators originated in the United States, Italy and Spain and spanned both the acute and convalescent phases of COVID-19. The dataset comprised deeply sampled blood TCRbeta repertoires from subjects exposed to, actively infected with, or recovered from COVID-19. Samples came from the ongoing ImmuneRACE study (first 160 participants) plus 1,254 subjects from 6 global collaborators. Nearly every sample came with metadata listing a de-identified subject ID, COVID-19 status, age in years and sex. The prospective study material was composed of cDNA or gDNA derived from T cells, B-cell-depleted T cells, or PBMCs. Where HLA class I and class II types were available, the types were taken from metadata supplied by the sample provider, not from assay-based typing. A freely available public database, intended as a resource for researchers studying the immune response to SARS-CoV-2, is where the repertoires were released.

Results the study describes overall, beyond this receptor: Clinical and demographic metadata were provided uncurated, with the amount varying by source and participant.

V loses 0 bases of germline sequence and J loses 9 bases, and the interval between the two ends is 13 bases. From the cysteine up to the phenylalanine, the CDR3 has a length of 15 residues. Left in the record is the CDR3 DNA by itself, 45 bases read in frame from the first base. Via the germline V gene, CDR1 is SGDLS and CDR2 YYNGEE. TCRbeta CDR3 regions were amplified from genomic DNA by means of the immunoSEQ Assay, a bias-controlled multiplex PCR. The study's processing was this. The number of nucleated cells in each sample was estimated from the amplification of reference gene primers within the assay. Sequence reads were collapsed and filtered to measure the absolute abundance of every unique TCRbeta CDR3 rearrangement. Productive Simpson clonality was computed per sample as the square root of Simpson's diversity index over productive rearrangements. This immuneACCESS table, as held by TCRdb, lists in-frame sequences with V and J called but not all clones. Of the missing ones, under half trace to an unresolved V gene in checked studies; the others have no known cause. V, J and clone size are taken as reported in that table, and D and trimming were inferred from the DNA itself. The sample profile shows 160,000 or so clones; 80% of them were found once. The ten largest clones add up to 4.5% to 7.5% of the sample.

On this clone: What this receptor recognizes is not known. The sample holds no much larger clone one base away, and base qualities are not on file.

Participants in the prospective study were enrolled through a virtual design, were aged roughly 18 to 90 years, and lived in about 25 United States geographic areas. In the prospective study, participants were assigned to cohorts based on the clinical history participants reported in a screening survey and a study questionnaire. For ImmuneRACE Cohort 3, a participant was defined as recovered based on two consecutive negative NP/OP PCR tests, clearance by a healthcare professional, or resolution of symptoms. In the prospective study, whole blood, serum and a nasopharyngeal or oropharyngeal swab were collected from each participant by mobile phlebotomists. Participants in the prospective study had the option to provide additional blood draws and questionnaires over an approximately 2-month period. Before DNA extraction, prospective study blood samples were shipped either frozen or at room temperature.

The clonotype originates from a middle-aged man who had recovered from COVID-19. The sequenced material came from PBMCs or T cells enriched from blood (not recorded which). This chain is built from TRBV9 and TRBJ1-6; no confident D gene assignment can be made. The CDR3 here reads CASSVGPSLGSPLHF. The nucleotides read TGTGCCAGCAGCGTAGGTCCCTCTCTCGGTTCACCCCTCCACTTT.